This TCR beta chain was recovered during a study of T cell responses to AZD1222 COVID-19 vaccine. Study outcomes and limitations: Unmutated variant regions are reportedly the target of nearly half of TCRs that are spike-specific.

TCRdb's copy holds only in-frame clones and misses some; the assay was immunoSEQ multiplex PCR. The sample holds about 53,000 clones; approximately 84% are singletons and the top ten take 27%. As regards this clone: Its matching antigen is unknown.

Sequencing was performed on peripheral blood, taken on day 0 of AZD1222 vaccination. This clonotype was sampled from an adult in good health.

The CDR3 region has the DNA TGTGCCAGCAGCATGCGGGAGGCCGCCTACGAGCAGTACTTC. Its translation is CASSMREAAYEQYF. The chain employs TRBV14 and TRBJ2-7; 8 bases are shared with TRBD2. Germline CDR1 and CDR2: SGHDN and FVKESK. This CDR3 spans 14 amino acids. Unmatched junction bases numbered 5, after V lost 5 bases and J lost 2 bases.